This TCR beta chain was identified during a study of T cell responses to AZD1222 COVID-19 vaccine. Study-level results: Clonal diversity may have been underestimated in mostly white British donors.

Assay used: immunoSEQ multiplex PCR; TCRdb lists only in-frame clones, some missing. The sample shows 78,000 or so clones, around 80% of them seen only once. The CDR3 extends over 14 amino acids. Germline CDR1 is SGHNT and CDR2 is YYREEE (reference sequence). With 1 base removed from V and 3 bases from J, the gap between germline ends came to 10 bases. Concerning this clone: Its specificity is not known.

This TCR was sampled from an adult who received the AZD1222 COVID-19 vaccine. The chain couples TRBV5-4 to TRBJ1-2, with TRBD1 as a possible D gene (5 bases). The input for sequencing was peripheral blood, taken 28 days after the second AZD1222 dose. The CDR3 DNA sequence: TGTGCCAGCAGCTTGTATGACAGAGACTATGGCTACACCTTC. It codes for CASSLYDRDYGYTF.